The present TCR beta chain was sequenced within a study of Graves' ophthalmopathy and Graves' hyperthyroidism. CDR3 regions of TCR beta were amplified from RNA transcripts. RT-PCR with HTBI primers came first, then second-round multiplex PCR. In TCRdb, the multiplex PCR reads were re-called with MiXCR into one record per CDR3 protein. The sample yields approximately 410,000 distinct CDR3 sequences, roughly 14% seen once. Study results and caveats: Blood repertoires reportedly contained most expanded thyroid clonotypes above 0.001 frequency. It was with around 71% sensitivity and about 72% specificity that the model predicted ophthalmopathy progression.

This clonotype was recorded many times. Its target is not known. Germline CDR1 DFQATT, CDR2 SNEGSKA (reference sequence). The CDR3 is 12 residues long. V lost 6 bases and J 3 bases, leaving 11 bases between the germline ends. The receptor was derived from a woman between 18 and 30 years old with stable Graves' hyperthyroidism. This chain links TRBV20-1 with TRBJ1-1; D unclear. Material: peripheral blood. The CDR3 coding sequence is TGCAGTGCCAAGAGGCGAGACACTGAAGCTTTCTTT. Translating it yields CSAKRRDTEAFF.